This T cell receptor beta chain was identified in a study of blood T cells in healthy people across ages. Primed by a sample-barcoded 5' primer and a J-beta primer mix, a second PCR proceeded for about 6 to 11 cycles. MiXCR was run by TCRdb on the 5' RACE reads, yielding one entry per CDR3 protein. The sample yields some 930,000 distinct CDR3 sequences, 25% to 30% seen once. As concerns this clonotype: A much larger clone lies a single base off, so this may be a read error.

These same records also appear under a second study, on T cells of mothers and their children.

This TCR derives from a woman in her forties in good health. Sequenced sample: blood.

CDR3 nucleotide sequence: TGTGCCAGCAGCCCCCCCATCGTGACTAGCGGGGGTTGGGATGAGCAGTACTTC. The encoded protein is CASSPPIVTSGGWDEQYF. The chain couples TRBV9 to TRBJ2-5, with 12 positions matching TRBD2. Germline loops: CDR1 SGDLS, CDR2 YYNGEE. The CDR3 length is 18 residues. V shed 4 bases and J 11 bases; nucleotides not matched to a gene: 21.